This T cell receptor beta chain appears in the sequencing data of a study of shared clonotypes between healthy human individuals. Germline V CDR1 and CDR2: SGHRS, YFSETQ. There are 18 residues in the CDR3. V dropped 0 bases and J dropped 4 bases, with 21 bases sitting between them. The table came from immunoSEQ multiplex PCR; TCRdb's copy has only in-frame clones and leaves some out. In the table there are some 1.4 million clones, more than 95% of which are singletons. All participating donors were Caucasian adults from Nashville, Tennessee. The sample comprised naive CD4+ T cells sorted from blood. Subset specified: CD45RA+ positively selected. The chain combines TRBV5-1 with TRBJ2-3; a weak D match, TRBD1 (6 bases). The sequence was collected from a man aged 30-40 years in good health. The CDR3 sequence is CASSLAPYRVTSSDTQYF. The CDR3 region has the DNA TGCGCCAGCAGCTTGGCGCCATACAGGGTAACATCGTCAGATACGCAGTATTTT.